This TCR beta chain was obtained from a study of blood T cell repertoires in COVID-19. Study as a whole: The United States, Italy and Spain provided the acute and convalescent COVID-19 samples.

The CDR3 has 14 residues. V lost 7 bases and J lost 3, with 12 bases in between. Germline CDR1 and CDR2: SEHNR and FQNEAQ (reference sequence). Per the original data handling: Estimated nucleated cell counts came from reference gene primer amplification. The method was immunoSEQ multiplex PCR; TCRdb's version includes in-frame clones alone and lacks a portion of them. The V and J calls and the clone size are those of that table, but D and trimming were determined from the DNA. Here the sample spans 250,000 to 350,000 clones, around 87% being singletons. The receptor's source is a woman in her forties or fifties who had recovered from COVID-19. The J gene is TRBJ1-4, the V gene TRBV7-9; D might be TRBD1 (5 bases). Sequencing was carried out using peripheral blood. CDR3 sequence: CASNYDSANEKLFF. CDR3 in DNA: TGTGCCAGCAACTACGACAGCGCTAATGAAAAACTGTTTTTT.